The 2 T cell receptor beta chains in this list originate from one sample, sequenced in a study of early T cells in non-severe SARS-CoV-2 infection. Using its own MiXCR run on the 5' RACE reads, TCRdb lists one record per CDR3 protein. The data contain 26,000 or so distinct CDR3 sequences, approximately 4.1% of them seen just once; the ten biggest clones take up about 6.3%. Sequencing was performed on whole blood. These receptors were collected from an adult who was a healthcare worker with PCR-confirmed SARS-CoV-2 infection or an uninfected control (not recorded which).

There are a few counts of this clonotype. The chain joins TRBV6-2 or TRBV6-3 to TRBJ2-7, with TRBD2 identical over 9 bases. Trimming cost V 8 bases and J 6 bases; bases outside gene matches: 8. Germline-derived CDR1 and CDR2 are MNHEY and SVGEGT. The CDR3 totals 13 residues. This CDR3 reads CASQSGRSVEQYF. The CDR3 DNA reads as TGTGCCAGCCAGAGCGGGAGGTCGGTCGAGCAGTACTTC.

This clonotype has a handful of counts. This rearrangement joins TRBV7-2 to TRBJ2-1, with TRBD2 as a possible D gene (5 bases). The CDR3 has 12 amino acids. The ends were cut back, 2 bases at V and 10 bases at J, with 9 bases in the middle. The germline V gene has CDR1 SGHTA and CDR2 FQGNSA. In DNA, the CDR3 is TGTGCCAGCAGCTTACTAGCATGGGAGCAGTTCTTC. Residues: CASSLLAWEQFF.